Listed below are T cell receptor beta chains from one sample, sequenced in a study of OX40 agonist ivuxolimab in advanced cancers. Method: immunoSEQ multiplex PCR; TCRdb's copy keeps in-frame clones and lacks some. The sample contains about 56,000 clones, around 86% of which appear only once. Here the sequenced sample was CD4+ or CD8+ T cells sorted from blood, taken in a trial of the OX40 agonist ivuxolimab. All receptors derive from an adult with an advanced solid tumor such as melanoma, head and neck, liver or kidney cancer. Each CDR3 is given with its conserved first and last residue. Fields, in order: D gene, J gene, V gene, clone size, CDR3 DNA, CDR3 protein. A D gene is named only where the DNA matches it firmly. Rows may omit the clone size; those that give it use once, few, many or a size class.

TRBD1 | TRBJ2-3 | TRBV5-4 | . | TGTGCCAGCAGAGTGACAGGGGCGCAAGATACGCAGTATTTT | CASRVTGAQDTQYF
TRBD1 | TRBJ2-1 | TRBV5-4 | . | TGTGCCAGCAGCTCACGACAGGGGAATGAGCAGTTCTTC | CASSSRQGNEQFF
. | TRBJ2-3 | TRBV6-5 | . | TGTGCCAGCAGTTACTCTCTCTCAGATACGCAGTATTTT | CASSYSLSDTQYF
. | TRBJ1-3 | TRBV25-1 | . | TGTGCCAGCATAGCCCCCCCAGGGGAGTCTCTTGGAAACACCATATATTTT | CASIAPPGESLGNTIYF
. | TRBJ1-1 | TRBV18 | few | TGTGCCAGCTCACCGGGGGCCTTCATGAACACTGAAGCTTTCTTT | CASSPGAFMNTEAFF
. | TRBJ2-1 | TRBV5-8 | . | TGTGCCAGCAGCTTGTCTCAGGGCGCCTACAATGAGCAGTTCTTC | CASSLSQGAYNEQFF
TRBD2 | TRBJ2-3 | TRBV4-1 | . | TGCGCCAGCAGCCAACCCCCACTGGGTAGGACTAGCGGGACACAAGTCACAGATACGCAGTATTTT | CASSQPPLGRTSGTQVTDTQYF
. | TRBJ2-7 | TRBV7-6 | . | TGTGCCAGCAGCTCGGAGACAGGGAGGAGAGATACGAAGCAGTACTTC | CASSSETGRRDTKQYF
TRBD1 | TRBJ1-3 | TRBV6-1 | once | TGTGCCAGCAGTTTGGACAGGGCTGGAAACACCATATATTTT | CASSLDRAGNTIYF
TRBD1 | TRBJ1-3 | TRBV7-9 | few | TGTGCCAGCAGCACAGGGGGCCCCCGAAACACCATATATTTT | CASSTGGPRNTIYF
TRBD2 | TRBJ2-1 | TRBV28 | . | TGTACTCGGACTAGCGGGAAGGGTGAGCAGTTCTTC | CTRTSGKGEQFF
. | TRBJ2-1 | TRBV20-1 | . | TGCAGTGCTAGCCAGAATGAGCAGTTCTTC | CSASQNEQFF
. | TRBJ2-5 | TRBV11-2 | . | TGTGCCAGCAGCCTTGCCACAGATGGGGCTCTGGAGACCCAGTACTTC | CASSLATDGALETQYF
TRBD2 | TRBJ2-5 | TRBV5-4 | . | TGTGCCAGCAGCTTCGGGGGGAGCAGGGATGAGACCCAGTACTTC | CASSFGGSRDETQYF
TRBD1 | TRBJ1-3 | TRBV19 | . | TGTGCCAGTAGTCCAGGGGGCTACTCAGGAAACACCATATATTTT | CASSPGGYSGNTIYF
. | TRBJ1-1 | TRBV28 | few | TGTGCCAGCAGGCCCCCCGGGACACCAGAAGCTTTCTTT | CASRPPGTPEAFF
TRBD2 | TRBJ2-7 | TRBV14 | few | TGTGCCAGCAGCCAATCCGCGGGGGTCGAGCAGTACTTC | CASSQSAGVEQYF
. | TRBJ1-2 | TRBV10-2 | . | TGCGCCAGCAGTGAAGTGGCAGGACCAGATGGCTACACCTTC | CASSEVAGPDGYTF
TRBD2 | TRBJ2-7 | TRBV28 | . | TGTGCCAGCAGTTTATCCCTGACTAGCGTCCCCTACGAGCAGTACTTC | CASSLSLTSVPYEQYF